Below, one TCR beta chain is given with its context. The record originates from a study of blood T cell repertoires in COVID-19. Trimming cost V 3 bases and J 3 bases, with 5 bases left between them. This CDR3 has 12 amino acids. Assay: immunoSEQ multiplex PCR; the TCRdb copy retains only in-frame clones and omits some. The sample lists nearly 200,000 clones, 70% to 90% occurring once. The sequence derives from a woman aged 18 to 35 who had recovered from COVID-19. V is TRBV12-3 or TRBV12-4 and J is TRBJ2-5; D is unresolved. The sequenced sample consisted of PBMCs or T cells enriched from blood (not recorded which). The DNA of the CDR3 is TGTGCCAGCAGTTTGCTAGAAGAGACCCAGTACTTC. The encoded protein is CASSLLEETQYF.